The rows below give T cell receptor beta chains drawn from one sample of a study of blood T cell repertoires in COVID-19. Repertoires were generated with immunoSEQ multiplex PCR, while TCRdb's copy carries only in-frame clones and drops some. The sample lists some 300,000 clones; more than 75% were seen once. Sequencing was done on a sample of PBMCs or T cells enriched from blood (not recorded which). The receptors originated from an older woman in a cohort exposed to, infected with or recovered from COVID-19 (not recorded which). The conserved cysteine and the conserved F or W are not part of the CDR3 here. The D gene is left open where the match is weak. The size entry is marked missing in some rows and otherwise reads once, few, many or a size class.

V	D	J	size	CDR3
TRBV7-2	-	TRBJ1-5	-	ASSLGLLSNQPQH
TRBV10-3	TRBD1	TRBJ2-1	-	AISAGGQFNEQF
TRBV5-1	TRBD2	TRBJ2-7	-	ASSWTSGGTYEQY
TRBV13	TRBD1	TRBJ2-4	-	ASSSTRDRVTLAKNIQY
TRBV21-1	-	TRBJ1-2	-	ASSKVTGYGYT
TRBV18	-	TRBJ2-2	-	ASSPPTGTGELF
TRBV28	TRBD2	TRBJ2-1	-	ASSVRLAGRDEQF
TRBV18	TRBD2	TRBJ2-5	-	ASSLGLEETQY
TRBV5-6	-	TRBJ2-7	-	ASSLGALSYEQY
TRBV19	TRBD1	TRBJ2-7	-	ASRVTGGPYEQY
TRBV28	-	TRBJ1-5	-	ASSSGNQPQH
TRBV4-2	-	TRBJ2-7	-	ASSQDIDSYEQY
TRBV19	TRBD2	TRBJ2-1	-	ASSNRGTGGAYNEQF
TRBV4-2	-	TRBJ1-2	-	ASSQTPTAGQTYGYT
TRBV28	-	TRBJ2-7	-	ASSTLPGQNYEQY
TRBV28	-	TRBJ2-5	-	ASTALERLPPTQY
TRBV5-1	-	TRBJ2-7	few	ASSFRGNSGMRVIYEQY
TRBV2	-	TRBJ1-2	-	ASSPGVTTYGYT
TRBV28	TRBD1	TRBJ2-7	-	ASSYQGARREQY
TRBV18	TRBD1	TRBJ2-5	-	ASSPTRDRAGETQY
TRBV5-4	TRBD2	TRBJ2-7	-	ASSLGGSGPPYEQY
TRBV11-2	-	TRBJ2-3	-	ASSLAGRGATDTQY
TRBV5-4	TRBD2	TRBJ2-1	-	ASSPIAGGGDEQF
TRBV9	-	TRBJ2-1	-	ASSADLGHGYEQF
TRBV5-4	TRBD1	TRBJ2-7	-	ASSLGGQGAKEQY
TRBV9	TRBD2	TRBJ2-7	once	ASSLSGRASEQY
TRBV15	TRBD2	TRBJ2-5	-	ATSRDPSGGETQY
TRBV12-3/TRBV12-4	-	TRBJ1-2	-	ASSLTDYGYT
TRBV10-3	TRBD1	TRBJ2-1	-	ATLGDPTGNEQF
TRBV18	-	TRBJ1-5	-	ASSGRESGNQPQH
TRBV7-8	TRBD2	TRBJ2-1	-	ASSFRTSGRLNNEQF
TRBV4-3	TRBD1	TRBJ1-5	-	ASSRSTGGDQPQH
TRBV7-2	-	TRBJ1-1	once	ASSSLAPAEAF
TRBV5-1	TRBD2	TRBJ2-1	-	ASSSAGGSSSYNEQF
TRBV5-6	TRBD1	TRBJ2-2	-	ASSSQGALNTGELF
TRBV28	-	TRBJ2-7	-	ASALSGLTRLYEQY
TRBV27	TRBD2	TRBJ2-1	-	ASTTGTSGRNEQF
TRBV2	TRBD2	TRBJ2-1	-	ASRLLAGGPVEQF
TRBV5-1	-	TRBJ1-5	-	ASSLEGLVRQPQH
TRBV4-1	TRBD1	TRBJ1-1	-	ASSHHRGKNTEAF
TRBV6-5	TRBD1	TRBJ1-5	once	ASRADRDQPQH
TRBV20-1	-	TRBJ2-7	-	SAIYNEQY
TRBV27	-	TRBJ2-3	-	ASSLSAGTDTQY
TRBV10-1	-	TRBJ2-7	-	ASSDSPSYEQY
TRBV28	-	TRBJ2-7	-	ASSPGWGPYEQY
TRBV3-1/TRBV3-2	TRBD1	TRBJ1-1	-	ASSQGAGGNTEAF